This T cell receptor beta chain was recovered during a study of T cells in Graves' hyperthyroidism and ophthalmopathy (dated 2019 in TCRdb). Study-wide context: Peripheral blood was collected at initial diagnosis, before any treatment. A discovery cohort of about 95 patients, 43 with Graves' ophthalmopathy and over 55 with stable Graves' hyperthyroidism, was used to find distinguishing TCR V-J signatures. An independent validation cohort of 18 to 20 hyperthyroidism patients and about 15 patients who later progressed to ophthalmopathy tested prospective prediction of ophthalmopathy. For training and testing, the 80 to 100 patients in the discovery cohort were randomly divided in a 7:3 ratio. The study also compared thyroid tissue and blood T-cell repertoires from more than five Graves' hyperthyroidism patients. After blood sampling, hyperthyroidism patients were treated with methimazole at a starting dose of 30 mg daily, and ophthalmopathy patients were treated with high-dose intravenous methylprednisolone. According to the paper, TCR Vbeta CDR3 sequencing was carried out on about 140 peripheral blood samples, which came from under 50 ophthalmopathy, roughly 75 hyperthyroidism and approximately 17 progressor patients.

This clonotype was seen ten or more times. The specificity of this receptor is unknown. Per-base quality was not reported, and no clone a single base away is much larger than it. A patient counted as having stable Graves' hyperthyroidism if no progression to ophthalmopathy occurred over 18 months of follow-up. Hyperthyroidism patients were newly diagnosed, had a disease duration of under 2 months, and were aged 18 to 65 years. Exclusion was applied to patients with uncontrolled infections, other autoimmune diseases, pregnancy or lactation. Diagnoses were established on the basis of clinical symptoms, serum thyroxine and TRAb, thyroid ultrasound, and orbital computed tomography. PBMCs were separated from over 9 ml of fresh peripheral blood using Ficoll-Paque density gradient centrifugation. Trizol reagent was used to extract total RNA, and RNA quality was then checked on an Agilent 2100 Bioanalyzer.

Overall results and qualifications from the work: In validation, progression to ophthalmopathy was predicted by the model with approximately 67% sensitivity and under 85% specificity, a median of around 5.9 months before onset. Blood samples also contained most of the expanded thyroid clonotypes (frequency above 0.001), which suggests that blood repertoires may reflect thyroid immune responses. No statistical method was used to fix the sample size in advance, and group allocation was not hidden from the investigators. Ophthalmopathy was separated from stable hyperthyroidism by a 13 V-J signature model, with roughly 88% sensitivity and around 81% specificity obtained in cross-validation and 80%/75% obtained in testing.

Amplification of TCR beta CDR3 regions was carried out from RNA transcripts. For the first round of RT-PCR on the TCR CDR3, the HTBI primer set was used together with the Qiagen OneStep RT-PCR kit. A second multiplex PCR round built the libraries, followed by size selection and purification. Sequencing of the libraries was done on an Illumina HiSeq2000 using paired-end 100 bp reads. Per the authors' processing: SOAPnuke was used to process the raw data, with reads discarded if the reads contained adapters or uncalled bases, had a mean Phred below 15, or lacked an exact constant-primer or identifier match. High-quality paired reads were merged using COPE v1.2.5, and each unique nucleotide sequence was defined as a clonotype. MiTCR v1.1 was used to align the clonotypes against IMGT TRBV, TRBD and TRBJ reference segments. The analysis was restricted to V-J combinations with a frequency above 0.0001, which together covered 99% to 99.2% of the repertoires. The TCS score was defined as the ratio of F50 (clonal expansion) to E x V (chaos), calculated using BLOSUM62-based TCRdist between CDR3 peptides within each V-J. Welch's t-statistics and random forest reduced 500 to 550 V-J features to about 13, which were used in a naive Bayes classifier (R e1071). TCRdb reworked the public reads: Q25 trimming with fastp, MiXCR clone assembly, productive beta chains retained. For every CDR3 protein sequence, its rows merge into one entry that carries the most common genes and DNA. In this record, the V and J calls reflect TCRdb's handling and not the investigators' own analysis. Within this sample are roughly 700,000 distinct CDR3 sequences, with about 15% of them counted one time only. The ten largest clonotypes hold roughly 10% of the sample.

For CDR1 and CDR2, the germline V gene lists MGHRA and YSYEKL. Relative to germline, V is missing 1 base and J is missing 2 bases, with 7 bases of the junction outside any gene match. From the cysteine through the phenylalanine, the CDR3 covers 16 amino acids. Kept here is only the CDR3 DNA, which spans 48 bases and is read in frame from base 1. The V and J genes are TRBV4-1 and TRBJ2-5; TRBD2 aligns with 7 central bases. The sequence was collected from a woman aged 18-29 years with Graves' hyperthyroidism. What was sequenced was blood. The DNA is as follows: TGCGCCAGCAGCCAAGGAGCAGCGGGGTCTCAAGAGACCCAGTACTTC. Translation gives CASSQGAAGSQETQYF.